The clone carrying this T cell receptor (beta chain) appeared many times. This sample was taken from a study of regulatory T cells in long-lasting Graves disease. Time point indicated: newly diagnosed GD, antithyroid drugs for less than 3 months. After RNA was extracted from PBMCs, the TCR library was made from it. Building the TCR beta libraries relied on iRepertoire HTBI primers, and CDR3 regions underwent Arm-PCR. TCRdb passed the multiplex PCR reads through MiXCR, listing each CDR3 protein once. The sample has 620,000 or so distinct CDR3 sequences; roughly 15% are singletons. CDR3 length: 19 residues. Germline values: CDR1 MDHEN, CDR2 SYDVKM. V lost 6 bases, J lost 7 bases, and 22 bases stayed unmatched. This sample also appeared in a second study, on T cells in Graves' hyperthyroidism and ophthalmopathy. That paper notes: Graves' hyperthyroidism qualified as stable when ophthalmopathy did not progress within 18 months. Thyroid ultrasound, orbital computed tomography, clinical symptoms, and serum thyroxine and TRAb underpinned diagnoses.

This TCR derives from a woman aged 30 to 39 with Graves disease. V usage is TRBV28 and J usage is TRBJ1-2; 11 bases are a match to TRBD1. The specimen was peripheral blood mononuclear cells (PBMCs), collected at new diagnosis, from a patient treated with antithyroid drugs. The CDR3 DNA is TGTGCCAGCAGCCACGGGAATTCTTTAGGGGACAGGGGGTTTGCTGGCTACACCTTC. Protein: CASSHGNSLGDRGFAGYTF.